A single sample gave rise to the 12 T cell receptor beta chains below, sequenced in a study of shared clonotypes between healthy human individuals. The assay was immunoSEQ multiplex PCR, and TCRdb's table has in-frame clones only and misses some. The data contain about 2.3 million clones, around 90% of them singletons. Sequenced input: naive CD4+ T cells from PBMCs. The subset here: CD45RA+ positively selected. The receptors shown here come from a young man in good health. Some clones in this sample may be carry-over from other donors' samples.

The CDR3 DNA follows: TGTGCCAGCAGTCGGGCTGTTTCCTACGAGCAGTACTTC. Translation: CASSRAVSYEQYF. The chain recombines TRBV6-5 with TRBJ2-7; D ambiguous. V shed 5 bases and J shed 1 base, with 9 bases lying between them. In germline, CDR1 is MNHEY, CDR2 SVGAGI. The CDR3 loop spans 13 amino acids.

The chain recombines TRBV29-1 with TRBJ2-1, with TRBD2 matching 9 bases. The CDR3 contains 15 residues. Trimming removed 7 bases from V and 3 bases from J; junction bases left unmatched: 10. Germline V CDR1 and CDR2: SQVTM, ANQGSEA. CDR3 sequence: CSAQSGTSIYNEQFF. CDR3 sequence (DNA): TGCAGCGCCCAATCCGGGACTAGCATCTACAATGAGCAGTTCTTC.

This clone was seen just once. The chain employs TRBV9 and TRBJ2-7, with D perhaps matching TRBD2 (6 bases). With 0 bases removed from V and 3 bases from J, the gap between germline ends came to 19 bases. The CDR3 covers 17 residues. The germline V gene encodes CDR1 SGDLS and CDR2 YYNGEE. The CDR3 nucleotides are TGTGCCAGCAGCGTAGCCCCGGATCTAGCGCAAAGCTACGAGCAGTACTTC. Amino acids: CASSVAPDLAQSYEQYF. Filled out from reference TRBV9 and TRBJ2-7, the complete variable domain reads DSGVTQTPKHLITATGQRVTLRCSPRSGDLSVYWYQQSLDQGLQFLIQYYNGEERAKGNILERFSAQQFPDLHSELNLSSLELGDSALYFCASSVAPDLAQSYEQYFGPGTRLTVT.

V gene TRBV7-3 combines with J gene TRBJ2-1; D not resolved. Trimming left V 1 base short and J 7 bases short, with 26 bases between. CDR1 and CDR2 (germline): SGHTA, FQGTGA. The CDR3 has 19 amino acids. In DNA form, the CDR3 reads TGTGCCAGCAGCTTAAGGGTTGGGTCGTCTGGTAGCTTGGAAAATGAGCAGTTCTTC. It codes for CASSLRVGSSGSLENEQFF.

This sequence joins TRBV7-9 and TRBJ1-6, with a possible D match to TRBD1 (5 bases). CDR3 length equals 15 residues. CDR1 is SEHNR, CDR2 FQNEAQ, per germline (reference sequence). CDR3 protein: CAITGGRIYNSPLHF. In DNA, the CDR3 is TGTGCGATCACAGGCGGACGGATCTATAATTCACCCCTCCACTTT.

The chain uses TRBV6-1 and TRBJ2-7; 7 bases align to TRBD2. This CDR3 region has 18 residues. V shed 2 bases, J shed 5 bases, and the junction held 18 bases outside the gene matches. In germline, CDR1 is MNHNS, CDR2 SASEGT. The CDR3 protein is CASSEHPLVRTRSHEQYF. CDR3 bases: TGTGCCAGCAGTGAACACCCCCTAGTTAGGACTAGATCCCACGAGCAGTACTTC.

This clone was recorded once. The V call is TRBV6-1, the J call TRBJ2-7; D tentatively reads TRBD1 or TRBD2 (5 bases each). CDR1 and CDR2 (germline): MNHNS, SASEGT. CDR3 length: 13 amino acids. V gave up 1 base and J gave up 9 bases, with 13 bases separating them. The chain's CDR3 is CASSEVRGYLQYF. Here the CDR3 DNA reads TGTGCCAGCAGTGAAGTACGGGGCTATCTGCAGTACTTC.

The chain joins TRBV25-1 to TRBJ2-5, with 8 bases lining up with TRBD1. V gave up 3 bases and J gave up 2 bases; unmatched junction bases: 5. This CDR3 has 15 residues. The germline gives CDR1 MGHDK, CDR2 SYGVNS. The CDR3 is CASSDRQGIQETQYF. The CDR3 DNA follows: TGTGCCAGCAGTGACCGACAGGGGATTCAAGAGACCCAGTACTTC.

V gene TRBV10-3 combines with J gene TRBJ1-3; a possible D gene is TRBD1 (5 bases). Germline CDR1 is ENHRY and CDR2 is SYGVKD. This CDR3 has 13 amino acids. Trimming removed 5 bases from V and 2 bases from J, with 7 bases in between. CDR3 loop: CAISQGTGNTIYF. The CDR3 nucleotides read TGTGCCATCAGTCAGGGAACTGGAAACACCATATATTTT.

The rearrangement joins TRBV29-1 to TRBJ2-2; 8 bases fit TRBD1. CDR3 length: 12 amino acids. Germline CDR1 and CDR2: SQVTM and ANQGSEA. V gave up 7 bases and J gave up 4 bases; unmatched junction bases: 2. The CDR3 nucleotides read TGCAGCGCAGGGACAGGCACCGGGGAGCTGTTTTTT. Protein product: CSAGTGTGELFF.

This chain joins TRBV12-5 and TRBJ1-1; 8 nucleotides align to TRBD1. The CDR3 spans 14 residues. V dropped 5 bases and J dropped 4; count of bases not matched to a gene: 6. The germline V gene encodes CDR1 LGHNT and CDR2 FRNRAP. This CDR3 is CASGPGGPATEAFF. CDR3 DNA sequence: TGTGCTAGTGGTCCAGGGGGCCCGGCCACTGAAGCTTTCTTT.

This clone appeared once. The CDR3 DNA reads TGTGCCAGCAGCGCAGGGGGCGGGAGGGTAAATGAGCAGTTCTTC. Translated, it gives CASSAGGGRVNEQFF. V gene TRBV9 combines with J gene TRBJ2-1; weak D call: TRBD2 (9 bases). Germline CDR1 reads SGDLS; CDR2 reads YYNGEE. There are 15 residues in the CDR3. V lost 3 bases, J lost 7 bases, and 17 bases lay in between.